The clone carrying this T cell receptor beta chain appeared once. Its antigen is not known. V lost 2 bases and J 5 bases, leaving 15 bases between the germline ends. This CDR3 spans 15 amino acids. The V gene's germline CDR1 is KGHSH and CDR2 LQKENI. This entry is derived from a study of graft-versus-host responses after intestinal transplantation. Study-wide results and limits: Researchers found GvH clones in recipient marrow, and some showed up first in ileum or blood. Declines in HvG clones occurring early post-transplant were associated with peak circulating GvH clone levels.

Only in-frame clones appear in the TCRdb table, and some are missing; sequencing was by immunoSEQ multiplex PCR. This table has roughly 130,000 clones, about nine tenths appearing once. This TCR came from a human donor who received an intestinal transplant. The rearrangement uses TRBV18 and TRBJ1-2; the D gene is possibly TRBD1 (6 bases). Sequences were derived from unstimulated CD4+ T cells sorted from spleen or lymph node cells, sampled before intestinal transplant. The CDR3: CASSPEGGGAYGYTF. Here the CDR3 DNA reads TGTGCCAGCTCACCAGAGGGTGGGGGCGCGTATGGCTACACCTTC.